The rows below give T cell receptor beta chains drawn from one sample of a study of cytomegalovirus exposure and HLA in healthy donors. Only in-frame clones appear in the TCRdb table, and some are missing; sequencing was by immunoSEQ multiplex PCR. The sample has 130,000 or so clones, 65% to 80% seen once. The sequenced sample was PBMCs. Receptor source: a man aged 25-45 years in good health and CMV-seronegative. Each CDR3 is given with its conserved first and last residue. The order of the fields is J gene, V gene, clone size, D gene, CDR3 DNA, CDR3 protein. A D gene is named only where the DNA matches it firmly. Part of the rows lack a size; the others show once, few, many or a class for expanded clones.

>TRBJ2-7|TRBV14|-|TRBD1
TGTGCCAGCAGTCTTTTCCGGGACAGCTCCTACGAGCAGTACTTC
CASSLFRDSSYEQYF
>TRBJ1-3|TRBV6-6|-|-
TGTGCCAGCAGTGGGGGGGCTGGAAACACCATATATTTT
CASSGGAGNTIYF
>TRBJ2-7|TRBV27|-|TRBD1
TGTGCCACCGCTCGGACAGGGGGTCTCCACGAGCAGTACTTC
CATARTGGLHEQYF
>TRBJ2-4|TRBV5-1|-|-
TGCGCCAGCAGCTTGGCCGGCGGGGACATTCAGTACTTC
CASSLAGGDIQYF
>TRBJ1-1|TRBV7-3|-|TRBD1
TGTGCCAGCAGCTCTCCCCGACAGGGGGCCTCCACTGAAGCTTTCTTT
CASSSPRQGASTEAFF
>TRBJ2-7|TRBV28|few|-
TGTGCCAGCAAGGTATTAGGGGTCTACGAGCAGTACTTC
CASKVLGVYEQYF
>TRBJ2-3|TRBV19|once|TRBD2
TGTGCCAGTAGTATTTCTGCCTATAGCGGGGGGGCCCCAGATACGCAGTATTTT
CASSISAYSGGAPDTQYF
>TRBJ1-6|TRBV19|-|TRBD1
TGTGCCAGTAGTCTCCTCCGGGACAGGGAAGATAATTCACCCCTCCACTTT
CASSLLRDREDNSPLHF
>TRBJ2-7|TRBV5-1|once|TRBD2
TGCGCCAGCAGCTTCGGACTAGCGGGAGGGGCCTCCTACGAGCAGTACTTC
CASSFGLAGGASYEQYF
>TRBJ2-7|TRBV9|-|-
TGTGCCAGCAGCGTAGTCCCCGAACAGGGGGGGTCCTACGAGCAGTACTTC
CASSVVPEQGGSYEQYF
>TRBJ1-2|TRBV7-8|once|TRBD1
TGTGCCAGCAGCTCCGGACAGGGGGCTTACTATGGCTACACCTTC
CASSSGQGAYYGYTF
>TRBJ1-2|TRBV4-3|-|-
TGCGCCAGCAGCCAAGATTCGGACTATGGCTACACCTTC
CASSQDSDYGYTF
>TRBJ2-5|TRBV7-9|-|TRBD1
TGTGCCAGCAGCCGCCCCACGGGGACAGAGGGGACCCAGTACTTC
CASSRPTGTEGTQYF
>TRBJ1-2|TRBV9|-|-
TGTGCCAGCAGCGTAGGTGTGGAGGGTCTCGGCTATGGCTACACCTTC
CASSVGVEGLGYGYTF
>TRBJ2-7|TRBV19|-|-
TGTGCCAGTAGTATGGGCCACGAGCAGTACTTC
CASSMGHEQYF
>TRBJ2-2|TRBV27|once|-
TGTGCCAGCAGTTTAATTCCAGAGGGCACCGGGGAGCTGTTTTTT
CASSLIPEGTGELFF
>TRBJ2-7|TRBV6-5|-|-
TGTGCCAGCAGTTACACCGGGAGAAAAGGCGAGCAGTACTTC
CASSYTGRKGEQYF
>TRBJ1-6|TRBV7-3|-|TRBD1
TGTGCCAGCAGCCGGACAGGGGGTCAATCACCCCTCCACTTT
CASSRTGGQSPLHF
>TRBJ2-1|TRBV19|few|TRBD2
TGTGCCAGTAGTATCGGGTCTAGCGGGAGAGGAAATGAGCAGTTCTTC
CASSIGSSGRGNEQFF
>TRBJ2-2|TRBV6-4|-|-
TGTGCCAGCAGAGTACAGAACACCGGGGAGCTGTTTTTT
CASRVQNTGELFF
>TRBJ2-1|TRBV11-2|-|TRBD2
TGTGCCAGCAGCTTAGTCCCAAGCGGGGACTACAATGAGCAGTTCTTC
CASSLVPSGDYNEQFF
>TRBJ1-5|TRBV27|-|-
TGTGCCAGCAGTTTTACAGGCAATCAGCTCCAGCATTTT
CASSFTGNQLQHF
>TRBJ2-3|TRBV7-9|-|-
TGTGCCAGCAGCTCCCCGCTAAGACTGAGCGCAGATACGCAGTATTTT
CASSSPLRLSADTQYF
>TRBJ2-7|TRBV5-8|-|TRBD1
TGTGCCAGCAGCGTGTCCGGGACAGGAGCATACGAGCAGTACTTC
CASSVSGTGAYEQYF
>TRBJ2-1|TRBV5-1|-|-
TGCGCCAGCAGCTTACGGACACTGTACAATGAGCAGTTCTTC
CASSLRTLYNEQFF
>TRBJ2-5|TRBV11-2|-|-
TGTGCCAGCAGCTTAAGGGGGCGTACCGGGACTAGAGGGGGGGAGACCCAGTACTTC
CASSLRGRTGTRGGETQYF
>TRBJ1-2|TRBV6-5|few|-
TGTGCCAGCAGCCCCGACAGGAGGAACGGCTATGGCTACACCTTC
CASSPDRRNGYGYTF
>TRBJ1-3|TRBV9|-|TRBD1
TGTGCCAGCAGCGTCCCCCCACAGGGGCGAGGAAACACCATATATTTT
CASSVPPQGRGNTIYF
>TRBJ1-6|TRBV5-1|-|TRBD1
TGCGCCAGCAGCTTGGAGGGACAGGGTTGGAATTCACCCCTCCACTTT
CASSLEGQGWNSPLHF
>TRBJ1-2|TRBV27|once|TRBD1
TGTGCCAGCAGTTTGGGACAGCTCAATGGCTACACCTTC
CASSLGQLNGYTF
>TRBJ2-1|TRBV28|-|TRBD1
TGTGCCAGCAGTCCAGGGACAGGAAATTACAATGAGCAGTTCTTC
CASSPGTGNYNEQFF
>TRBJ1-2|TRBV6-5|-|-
TGTGCCAGCAGTTACCGGCAGGGAGGCGGCTACACCTTC
CASSYRQGGGYTF
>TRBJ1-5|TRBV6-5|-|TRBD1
TGTGCCAGCAGTTACGGACAGGGCAATCAGCCCCAGCATTTT
CASSYGQGNQPQHF
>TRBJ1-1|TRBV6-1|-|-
TGTGCCAGCAGTGCCGTCGGGAACACTGAAGCTTTCTTT
CASSAVGNTEAFF
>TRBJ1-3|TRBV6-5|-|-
TGTGCCAGCAGCCTTTTCTCTGGAAACACCATATATTTT
CASSLFSGNTIYF
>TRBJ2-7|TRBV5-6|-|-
TGTGCCAGCAGCTCTCGTTATTTCTACGAGCAGTACTTC
CASSSRYFYEQYF
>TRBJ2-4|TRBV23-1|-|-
TGCGCCAGCAGTCAAAGAACAGTAAAAAACATTCAGTACTTC
CASSQRTVKNIQYF
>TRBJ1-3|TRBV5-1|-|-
TGCGCCAGCAGCTTAGGAGAGGCTGGAAACACCATATATTTT
CASSLGEAGNTIYF
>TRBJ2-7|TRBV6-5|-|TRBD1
TGTGCCAGCAGACCGCCCGGGACAGGGGCCTACGAGCAGTACTTC
CASRPPGTGAYEQYF
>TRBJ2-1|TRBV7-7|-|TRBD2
TGTGCCAGCAGCCCCGGGACTAGCGGGATCAATGAGCAGTTCTTC
CASSPGTSGINEQFF
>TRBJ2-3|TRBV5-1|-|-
TGCGCCAGCAGCTTGGATAGAGCTCTGGGCACAGATACGCAGTATTTT
CASSLDRALGTDTQYF
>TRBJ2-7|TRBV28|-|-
TGTGCCAGCAGTTCTCAGGGCCGCTACGAGCAGTACTTC
CASSSQGRYEQYF
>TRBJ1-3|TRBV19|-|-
TGTGCCAGTCTTCGGGAGTCCTACAGAGATGGAAACACCATATATTTT
CASLRESYRDGNTIYF
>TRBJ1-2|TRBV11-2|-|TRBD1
TGTGCCAGCAGCCCCAGCCGACAGGGATTGTATGGCTACACCTTC
CASSPSRQGLYGYTF
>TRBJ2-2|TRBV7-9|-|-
TGTGCCAGCAGCTTAGACCGGGGATTCACCGGGGAGCTGTTTTTT
CASSLDRGFTGELFF
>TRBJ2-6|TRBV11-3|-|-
TGTGCCAGCAGCTTTGTGTCCGCCAGTGGGGCCAACGTCCTGACTTTC
CASSFVSASGANVLTF
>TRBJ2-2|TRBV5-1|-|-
TGCGCCAGCAGCTCTGAACTTACCACCGGGGAGCTGTTTTTT
CASSSELTTGELFF
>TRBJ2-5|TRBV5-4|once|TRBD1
TGTGCCAGCAGCCGGGACAGCAGTGAGACCCAGTACTTC
CASSRDSSETQYF
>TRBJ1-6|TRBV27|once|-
TGTGCCAGCAGTATCGGAACAGCCGACCCTCCATCCCCCCTCCACTTT
CASSIGTADPPSPLHF
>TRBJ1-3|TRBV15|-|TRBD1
TGTGCCACCAGCGGACCTGACAGGGGCGGAAACACCATATATTTT
CATSGPDRGGNTIYF
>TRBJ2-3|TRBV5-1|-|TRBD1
TGCGCCAGCACGGGACAGGAGAGCACAGATACGCAGTATTTT
CASTGQESTDTQYF
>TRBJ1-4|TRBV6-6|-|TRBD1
TGTGCCATCCATCCCGGGACAGGGCAGGAAAAACTGTTTTTT
CAIHPGTGQEKLFF
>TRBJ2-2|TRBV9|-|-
TGTGCCAGCAGCGTGGAAGGACTAATGATTAGGGAGCTGTTTTTT
CASSVEGLMIRELFF
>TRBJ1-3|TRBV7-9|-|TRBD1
TGTGCCAGCAGCCTGGGACAGGGCTCTGGAAACACCATATATTTT
CASSLGQGSGNTIYF
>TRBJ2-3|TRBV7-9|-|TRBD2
TGTGCCAGCAGCGCCCGCGGGGGGCCCCGCACAGATACGCAGTATTTT
CASSARGGPRTDTQYF